The entry below describes one T cell receptor beta chain. This sample is drawn from a study of blood T cell repertoires in COVID-19. In the original workflow: For nucleated cells, counts were estimated from reference gene primer amplification. Data came from immunoSEQ multiplex PCR; TCRdb stores just in-frame clones and leaves some out. D and trimming come from the DNA, and the V and J calls and clone size come from that table. The sample includes 150,000 to 200,000 clones, 85% to 90% of them seen just once. V lost 8 bases and J lost 7; bases outside the gene matches: 13. The CDR3 has 15 amino acids. CDR1 is SGHTA and CDR2 is FQGNSA in the germline V gene.

The chain employs TRBV7-2 and TRBJ2-7; 11 bases agree with TRBD1. The sequence was obtained from a middle-aged man with acute or convalescent COVID-19. Input material: peripheral blood. The CDR3 DNA reads as TGTGCCAGCCCTGCGCAGGACAGGGGGCTTGGGGAGCAGTACGTC. As protein: CASPAQDRGLGEQYV.